This T cell receptor beta chain is from a study of OX40 agonist ivuxolimab in advanced cancers. Notes on the research overall: Ivuxolimab was an agonistic, fully human IgG2 monoclonal antibody directed against OX40 (CD134), a costimulatory receptor. Intravenous ivuxolimab was administered to patients every 2 weeks at six dose levels: 0.01, 0.1, 0.3, 1.5, 3 and 10 mg/kg. Among the 52 dose-escalation patients, approximately 20 had hepatocellular carcinoma, approximately 15 melanoma, 9 renal cell carcinoma and 9 head and neck cancer. In the dose-escalation cohort, 82.7% of patients were male, and the mean age was approximately 60 years, with a range of about 23 to 85. Prior anti-PD-1, anti-PD-L1 or anti-CTLA-4 therapy was permitted, and checkpoint inhibitors had been received by roughly 42% of dose-escalation patients. Partial responses were achieved by three dose-escalation patients, of whom one had hepatocellular carcinoma and two had cutaneous melanoma. Peripheral TCRbeta sequencing aimed to test whether ivuxolimab altered TCR sequence diversity and caused clonal T-cell expansion. The paper covers the monotherapy dose-escalation part of the phase I ivuxolimab trial, which included N ≈ 50 patients.

The CDR3 goes from the cysteine to the phenylalanine over 14 residues. Just CDR3 DNA is preserved here, 42 bases in frame from base 1. The junction carries 14 bases between V and J, which are trimmed by 6 bases and 3 bases respectively. In the germline V gene (reference sequence), CDR1 corresponds to SEHNR and CDR2 to FQNEAQ. Patients with a history of autoimmune disease or receiving systemic immunosuppression were excluded from the trial. In every dose cohort, peripheral blood was drawn for TCR sequencing at baseline, cycle 4 day 1, and cycle 7 day 1. The samples were taken from a phase I, first-in-human, multicenter, open-label dose-escalation trial of ivuxolimab. Adults with locally advanced or metastatic melanoma, renal cell carcinoma, hepatocellular carcinoma or head and neck squamous cell carcinoma were enrolled in the trial. CD4+ and CD8+ T cells were sorted separately from peripheral blood before TCR sequencing.

Genomic DNA was isolated from the sorted cells so that the TCRbeta CDR3 region could be sequenced. TCRbeta CDR3 regions were sequenced using the immunoSEQ Assay. Entries here come from immuneACCESS through TCRdb and include only in-frame sequences with V and J called. Some clones fail to appear in such tables; in the studies checked, an unresolved V gene covers under half of the shortfall, and the cause of the remainder is unknown. The sample table lists about 110,000 clones, approximately 89% of them with a count of one. The top ten constitute 0.5% to 0.8% of the sample. The investigation overall reported the following: In the 0.1-3.0 mg/kg groups, partial responders had among the lowest normalized peripheral clonal expansion, particularly in CD8+ T cells. After ivuxolimab, more expanded clones were found on average in CD8+ T cells than in CD4+ T cells. The antigen specificity of the peripheral T cells that underwent clonal expansion was not determined. At doses from 0.1 to 3.0 mg/kg, clonal expansion was seen in both CD4+ and CD8+ blood T cells between baseline and week 6. Low levels of normalized T-cell clonal expansion were also seen in some patients who did not respond.

Remarks on this clone: Its specific antigen is unknown. Qualities for individual bases were not recorded, and no much larger clone is one base off.

Sequenced here: CD4+ or CD8+ T cells sorted from blood, sampled in a trial of the OX40 agonist ivuxolimab. The receptor was isolated from an adult with an advanced solid tumor such as melanoma, head and neck, liver or kidney cancer. Recombination joined TRBV7-9 with TRBJ2-5; the D segment could be TRBD1, given 6 matching bases. Here the CDR3 is given as CASSSRAGEETQYF. The nucleotide sequence is given as TGTGCCAGCAGTTCTAGAGCAGGGGAAGAGACCCAGTACTTC.